This T cell receptor beta chain comes out of a study of T-cell reconstitution after alpha-beta-depleted transplantation in children (dated by TCRdb to about 2016). Concerning the study at large: The study quantitatively tracked T-cell immune reconstitution after TCRalphabeta/CD19-depleted allogeneic hematopoietic cell transplantation in children using TCR repertoire profiling.

Note on this clonotype: No cognate antigen has been identified for it. The input lacks base qualities; no much larger clone sits a single base away.

The study at large found these results: The apparently early alphabetaT-cell count recovery about two months after transplant was reportedly dependent on only several hundred rapidly expanded clones derived from non-depleted graft cells. In some patients, high TCRbeta diversity at day 60 was attributed to recipient T cells and intrathymic progenitors that had survived conditioning. Over the following months the frequencies of hyperexpanded clones went down, and after one year T-cell counts and TCRbeta diversity were mostly credited to newly produced T cells.

The library was prepared using PCR. Sequencer: Illumina HiSeq 2500. TCR libraries were prepared with molecular barcoding, using unique molecular identifiers to normalize TCRbeta repertoire quantification. The public reads were reanalyzed by TCRdb: fastp trimming at Q25, MiXCR alignment, in-frame beta chains only. Each entry merges the rows of one CDR3 protein and shows their most common DNA and genes. The sample table contains more than 400,000 distinct CDR3 sequences; only one count was recorded for over 40% of them. The ten largest account for 27% of the sample. In the paper's terms, the treatment or condition label means: allogeneic hematopoietic cell transplantation with graft depleted of TCRalphabeta T cells and CD19 B cells. The children who served as transplant recipients had been given grafts of TCRalphabeta/CD19-depleted allogeneic hematopoietic cells. The CDR3 sequence holds 15 residues, the cysteine and phenylalanine included. Left in the record is the CDR3 DNA by itself, 45 bases read in frame from the first base. V drops 10 bases and J drops 0 bases, leaving 15 bases in between.

The sequencing used PBMCs, collected before TCRalphabeta/CD19-depleted stem cell transplant. This sequence originates from a girl under 10 years old with aplastic anemia, due to receive a stem cell transplant. This chain joins TRBV12-3 or TRBV12-4 to TRBJ2-2, with TRBD2 as a weak D call on 6 bases. The CDR3 amino acid sequence is: CATGGIGTNTGELFF. The bases are TGTGCCACCGGGGGAATCGGGACGAACACCGGGGAGCTGTTTTTT.